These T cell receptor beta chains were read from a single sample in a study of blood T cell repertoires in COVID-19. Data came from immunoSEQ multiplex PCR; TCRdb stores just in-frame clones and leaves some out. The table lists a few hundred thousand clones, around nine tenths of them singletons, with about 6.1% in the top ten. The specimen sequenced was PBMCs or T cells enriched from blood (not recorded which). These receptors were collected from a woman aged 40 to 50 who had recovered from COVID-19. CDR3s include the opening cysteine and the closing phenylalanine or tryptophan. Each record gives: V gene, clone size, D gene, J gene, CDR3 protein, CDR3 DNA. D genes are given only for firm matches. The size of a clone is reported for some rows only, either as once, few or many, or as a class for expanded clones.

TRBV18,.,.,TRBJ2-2,CASSPLGPSTRGNTGELFF,TGTGCCAGCTCACCACTTGGTCCGTCGACTAGAGGTAACACCGGGGAGCTGTTTTTT
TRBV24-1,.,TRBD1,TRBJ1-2,CATSDSSTGGRYGYTF,TGTGCCACCAGTGATTCTTCGACAGGGGGCAGATATGGCTACACCTTC
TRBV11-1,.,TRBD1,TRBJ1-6,CASRTGTGPSPLHF,TGTGCCAGCAGGACCGGGACAGGGCCTTCACCCCTCCACTTT
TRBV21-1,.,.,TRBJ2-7,CASQREGWNEQYF,TGTGCCAGCCAGCGGGAGGGGTGGAACGAGCAGTACTTC
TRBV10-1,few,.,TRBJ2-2,CASSVRANTGELFF,TGCGCCAGCAGTGTGCGCGCGAACACCGGGGAGCTGTTTTTT
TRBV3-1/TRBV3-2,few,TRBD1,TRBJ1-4,CASSQEYVAWAGGPKLFF,TGTGCCAGCAGCCAAGAGTATGTGGCGTGGGCAGGGGGTCCTAAACTGTTTTTT
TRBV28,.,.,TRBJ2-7,CASSPPGEQYF,TGTGCCAGCAGTCCCCCGGGCGAGCAGTACTTC
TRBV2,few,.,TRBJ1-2,CASSEQGSYGYTF,TGTGCCAGCAGTGAACAGGGATCATATGGCTACACCTTC
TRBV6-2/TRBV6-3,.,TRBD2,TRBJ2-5,CASSYPALAGKQETQYF,TGTGCCAGCAGTTATCCCGCACTAGCGGGAAAACAAGAGACCCAGTACTTC
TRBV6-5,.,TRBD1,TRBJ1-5,CASKTGTADQPQHF,TGTGCCAGCAAGACCGGGACAGCCGATCAGCCCCAGCATTTT
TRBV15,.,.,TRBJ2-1,CATSTLPGVAGMNEQFF,TGTGCCACCAGCACGCTCCCAGGGGTAGCAGGTATGAATGAGCAGTTCTTC
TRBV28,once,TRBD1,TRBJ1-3,CASSFGGQYGNTIYF,TGTGCCAGCAGTTTCGGGGGACAGTATGGAAACACCATATATTTT
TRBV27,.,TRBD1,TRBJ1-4,CASSPARTGGAWEKLFF,TGTGCCAGCAGTCCGGCGCGCACAGGGGGCGCATGGGAAAAACTGTTTTTT
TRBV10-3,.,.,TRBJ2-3,CAISGPAGGTSTDTQYF,TGTGCCATCAGTGGTCCTGCGGGCGGGACTAGCACAGATACGCAGTATTTT
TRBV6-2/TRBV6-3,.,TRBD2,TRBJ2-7,CASSTTSGGESEQYF,TGTGCCAGCAGTACGACTAGCGGGGGGGAGAGCGAGCAGTACTTC
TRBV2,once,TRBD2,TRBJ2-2,CASGGLAETNTGELFF,TGTGCCAGTGGCGGGCTAGCGGAAACGAACACCGGGGAGCTGTTTTTT
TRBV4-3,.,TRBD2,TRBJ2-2,CASSQVWASGELRTGELFF,TGCGCCAGCAGCCAAGTTTGGGCTAGCGGGGAGCTACGGACCGGGGAGCTGTTTTTT
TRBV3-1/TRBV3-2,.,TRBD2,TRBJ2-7,CASRLTSGPYEQYF,TGTGCCAGCAGGTTGACTAGCGGGCCCTACGAGCAGTACTTC
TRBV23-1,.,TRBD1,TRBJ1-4,CASSQGDRDNEKLFF,TGCGCCAGCAGTCAAGGGGACAGGGATAATGAAAAACTGTTTTTT
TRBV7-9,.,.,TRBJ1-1,CASSQTQNTEAFF,TGTGCCAGCAGCCAAACTCAGAACACTGAAGCTTTCTTT
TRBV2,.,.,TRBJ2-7,CGSRQDAPYEQYF,TGTGGCTCAAGACAAGATGCCCCCTACGAGCAGTACTTC
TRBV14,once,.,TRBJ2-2,CASSPLPGELFF,TGTGCCAGCAGCCCCCTCCCCGGGGAGCTGTTTTTT
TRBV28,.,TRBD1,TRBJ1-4,CASTTRQGELEKLFF,TGTGCCAGCACCACAAGACAGGGAGAACTTGAAAAACTGTTTTTT
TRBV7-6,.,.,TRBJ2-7,CASSPERTASYEQYF,TGTGCCAGCAGTCCAGAGCGGACAGCCTCCTACGAGCAGTACTTC
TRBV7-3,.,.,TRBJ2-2,CASSLYANGGSAGELFF,TGTGCCAGCAGCTTATACGCCAACGGGGGTTCGGCCGGGGAGCTGTTTTTT
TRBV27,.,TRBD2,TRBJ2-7,CASSSRSGAIYEQYF,TGTGCCAGCAGTTCCCGTAGCGGGGCCATCTACGAGCAGTACTTC
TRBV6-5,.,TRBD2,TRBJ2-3,CASSYRGAGTDTQYF,TGTGCCAGCAGTTACCGGGGAGCGGGAACAGATACGCAGTATTTT
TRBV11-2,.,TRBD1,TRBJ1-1,CASSSRQGGGTEAFF,TGTGCCAGCAGCTCAAGACAGGGGGGGGGCACTGAAGCTTTCTTT
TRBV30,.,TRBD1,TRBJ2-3,CAWRGGGVTQYF,TGTGCCTGGAGAGGGGGCGGAGTTACGCAGTATTTT
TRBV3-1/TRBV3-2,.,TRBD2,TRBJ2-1,CASSLLFAGEAYNEQFF,TGTGCCAGCAGCCTCCTTTTCGCGGGAGAGGCCTACAATGAGCAGTTCTTC
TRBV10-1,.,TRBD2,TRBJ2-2,CASSEAGARTGELFF,TGCGCCAGCAGTGAAGCGGGAGCCCGAACCGGGGAGCTGTTTTTT
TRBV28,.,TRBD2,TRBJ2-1,CASSLSSSGRGIYNEQFF,TGTGCCAGCAGTTTATCCTCTAGCGGGAGAGGTATCTACAATGAGCAGTTCTTC
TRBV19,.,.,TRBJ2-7,CASSTYGTRTYEQYF,TGTGCCAGTAGTACCTACGGGACTCGCACCTACGAGCAGTACTTC
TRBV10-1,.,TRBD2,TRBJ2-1,CASSIAGGGEQFF,TGCGCCAGCAGTATAGCGGGAGGAGGTGAGCAGTTCTTC
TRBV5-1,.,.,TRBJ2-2,CASSLYASHTGELFF,TGCGCCAGCAGCTTGTACGCGTCCCACACCGGGGAGCTGTTTTTT
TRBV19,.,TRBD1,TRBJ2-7,CASSAHRGNYEQYF,TGTGCCAGTAGTGCACACAGGGGGAACTACGAGCAGTACTTC
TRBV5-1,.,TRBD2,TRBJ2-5,CASSPTSGKETQYF,TGCGCCAGCAGCCCGACTAGCGGTAAAGAGACCCAGTACTTC
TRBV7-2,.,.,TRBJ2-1,CASSLWSGGRGEQFF,TGTGCCAGCAGCTTATGGTCCGGGGGGCGGGGTGAGCAGTTCTTC
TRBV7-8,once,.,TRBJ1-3,CASSSRQSSGNTIYF,TGTGCCAGCAGCTCCAGACAGTCCTCTGGAAACACCATATATTTT
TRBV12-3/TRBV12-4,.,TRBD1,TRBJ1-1,CASSQQQGAKAFF,TGTGCCAGCAGCCAACAACAGGGGGCGAAAGCTTTCTTT
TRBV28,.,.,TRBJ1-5,CASSPRGRAANQPQHF,TGTGCCAGCAGTCCCCGGGGTAGGGCTGCTAATCAGCCCCAGCATTTT
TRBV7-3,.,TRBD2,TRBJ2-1,CASSLAGLAGYNEQFF,TGTGCCAGCAGCTTAGCGGGACTAGCAGGCTACAATGAGCAGTTCTTC
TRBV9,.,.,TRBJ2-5,CASSAQLQETQYF,TGTGCCAGCAGCGCACAGCTCCAAGAGACCCAGTACTTC
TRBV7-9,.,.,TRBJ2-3,CASSLAGGPSTDTQYF,TGTGCCAGCAGCTTAGCGGGAGGCCCAAGCACAGATACGCAGTATTTT
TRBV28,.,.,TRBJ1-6,CASSFSGGRNSPLHF,TGTGCCAGCAGTTTCTCGGGGGGCAGGAATTCACCCCTCCACTTT
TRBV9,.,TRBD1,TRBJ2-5,CASSAQGYQETQYF,TGTGCCAGCAGCGCACAGGGGTACCAAGAGACCCAGTACTTC
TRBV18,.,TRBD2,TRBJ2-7,CASSPPLAGTYEQYF,TGTGCCAGCTCACCACCGCTAGCGGGAACCTACGAGCAGTACTTC
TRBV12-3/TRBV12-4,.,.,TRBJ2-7,CASSHINSYEQYF,TGTGCCAGCAGTCACATAAATTCCTACGAGCAGTACTTC
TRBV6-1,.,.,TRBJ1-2,CASSVGGVTRRFYGYTF,TGTGCCAGCAGTGTGGGGGGGGTGACCAGGAGATTCTATGGCTACACCTTC